Shown below are 30 T cell receptor beta chains from a single sample sequenced in a study of graft-versus-host responses after intestinal transplantation. No antigen has been assigned to these receptors. Sequencing was performed with immunoSEQ multiplex PCR; in TCRdb, only in-frame clones are kept and a portion is missing. Among about 70,000 clones listed, about 94% were seen once. Sequences were derived from unstimulated CD8+ T cells sorted from spleen or lymph node cells, sampled before intestinal transplant. These receptors were taken from a human donor who received an intestinal transplant.

The J gene is TRBJ2-1, the V gene TRBV7-9; D is unresolved. The germline V gene encodes CDR1 SEHNR and CDR2 FQNEAQ (reference sequence). Deletions cut 6 bases from V and 5 bases from J, with 14 bases between. The CDR3 length is 14 residues. The CDR3 bases are TGTGCCAGCAGGTCGGTTTTTGTGGACAATGAGCAGTTCTTC. This sequence encodes CASRSVFVDNEQFF.

The chain uses TRBV7-9 and TRBJ2-7; 10 bases fit TRBD1. CDR1 is SEHNR, CDR2 FQNEAQ, per germline (reference sequence). V shed 1 base, J shed 4 bases, and the junction held 16 bases outside the gene matches. CDR3 length: 19 residues. CDR3 sequence reads: CASSLVGTGARSNAYEQYF. The CDR3 coding sequence is TGTGCCAGCAGCTTAGTCGGGACAGGGGCTAGGTCTAATGCATACGAGCAGTACTTC. Using reference TRBV7-9 and TRBJ2-7 for the parts outside the CDR3, the full variable domain is DTGVSQNPRHKITKRGQNVTFRCDPISEHNRLYWYRQTLGQGPEFLTYFQNEAQLEKSRLLSDRFSAERPKGSFSTLEIQRTEQGDSAMYLCASSLVGTGARSNAYEQYFGPGTRLTVT.

V and J are TRBV11-2 and TRBJ1-3; 7 nucleotides line up with TRBD1. The CDR3 is made up of 14 amino acids. Germline CDR1 reads SGHAT; CDR2 reads FQNNGV. Losses at the gene ends were 5 bases for V and 6 bases for J; bases not matched to a gene: 7. The CDR3 loop reads CASSPRQGVNTIYF. The CDR3 nucleotides are TGTGCCAGCAGCCCGAGACAGGGAGTAAACACCATATATTTT.

J is TRBJ1-6 and V is TRBV27, with 10 bases aligning to TRBD1. Trimming removed 0 bases from V and 8 bases from J; junction bases left unmatched: 10. The CDR3 is made up of 18 amino acids. Germline values: CDR1 MNHEY, CDR2 SMNVEV (reference sequence). In DNA, the CDR3 is TGTGCCAGCAGTTTATCGTGGTACTTCGGACAGGGGGATTCACCCCTCCACTTT. Translating gives CASSLSWYFGQGDSPLHF.

The gene calls are TRBV19 and TRBJ1-2, with unresolved D. V dropped 3 bases and J dropped 2 bases, with 7 bases sitting between them. There are 13 residues in the CDR3. Germline CDR1 reads LNHDA; CDR2 reads SQIVND (reference sequence). CDR3 nucleotides: TGTGCCAGTAGTATTTTATCCAACTATGGCTACACCTTC. Translating gives CASSILSNYGYTF.

The chain employs TRBV10-3 and TRBJ2-7; D is perhaps TRBD2 (5 bases). Between the trimmed V and J ends, which lost 6 bases and 5 bases, there was a span of 17 bases. Germline loops: CDR1 ENHRY, CDR2 SYGVKD. CDR3 length equals 14 residues. The CDR3 spells CAISARTELDEQYF. CDR3 nucleotides: TGTGCCATCAGCGCAAGGACGGAACTAGACGAGCAGTACTTC.

This rearrangement joins TRBV11-2 to TRBJ1-5; D not resolved. The CDR3 sequence is 13 residues long. V was trimmed by 3 bases and J by 2 bases, leaving 5 bases between them. The V gene's germline CDR1 is SGHAT and CDR2 FQNNGV. CDR3 amino acids: CASSFQGNQPQHF. The CDR3 DNA is TGTGCCAGCAGCTTTCAGGGCAATCAGCCCCAGCATTTT. The full variable domain, completed using reference TRBV11-2 and TRBJ1-5, is EAGVAQSPRYKIIEKRQSVAFWCNPISGHATLYWYQQILGQGPKLLIQFQNNGVVDDSQLPKDRFSAERLKGVDSTLKIQPAKLEDSAVYLCASSFQGNQPQHFGDGTRLSIL.

This clone has only one observation. The chain joins TRBV19 to TRBJ2-3; no reliable D call. Germline V gene data show CDR1 as LNHDA and CDR2 as SQIVND (reference sequence). Trimming took off 0 bases at V and 0 bases at J, with 1 base between the two ends. The CDR3 is 13 amino acids. The CDR3 region has the DNA TGTGCCAGTAGTATAGAGAGCACAGATACGCAGTATTTT. It specifies CASSIESTDTQYF.

The rearrangement uses TRBV13 and TRBJ1-5; TRBD1 matches at 9 bases. The V and J ends lost 0 bases and 5 bases, in that order; junction bases with no gene match: 2. This CDR3 has 15 residues. Germline CDR1 PRHDT, CDR2 FYEKMQ (reference sequence). The CDR3 loop reads CASSLGQGADQPQHF. The CDR3 nucleotides are TGTGCCAGCAGCTTAGGACAGGGGGCTGATCAGCCCCAGCATTTT. The variable domain in full, completed from reference TRBV13 and TRBJ1-5, reads AAGVIQSPRHLIKEKRETATLKCYPIPRHDTVYWYQQGPGQDPQFLISFYEKMQSDKGSIPDRFSAQQFSDYHSELNMSSLELGDSALYFCASSLGQGADQPQHFGDGTRLSIL.

The chain uses TRBV14 and TRBJ1-2; D ambiguous. The CDR3 is 19 residues long. The ends were cut back, 0 bases at V and 4 bases at J, with 24 bases in the middle. Germline V lookup: CDR1 SGHDN, CDR2 FVKESK. The CDR3, as DNA: TGTGCCAGCAGCCAAGACAGGTTATGGTGGACTACCCTAATCTATGGCTACACCTTC. Translation: CASSQDRLWWTTLIYGYTF.

The chain uses TRBV1 and TRBJ2-5; the table's D call of TRBD1 was not tested on the DNA. TRBV1 is an annotated pseudogene. The CDR3 loop spans 17 amino acids. The CDR3 bases are TGCACCAGCAGCCCCACCCGACAAGACCGGTCGCCAGAGACCCAGTACTTC. This gives the protein CTSSPTRQDRSPETQYF.

The CDR3 DNA reads as TGTGCCAGCAGCCAGACCGGACTAGCGGGAGTCTACGAGCAGTACTTC. Protein: CASSQTGLAGVYEQYF. J is TRBJ2-7 and V is TRBV7-9; 13 bases align to TRBD2. The CDR3 is 16 amino acids. Germline-derived CDR1 and CDR2 are SEHNR and FQNEAQ (reference sequence). J gave up 3 bases and V 5 bases, and 7 bases lay outside the gene matches.

The V gene is TRBV29-1, the J gene TRBJ2-2, with D tentatively TRBD2 (6 bases). Trimming shortened V by 6 bases and J by 7 bases, and 9 bases separated the two germline ends. In germline, CDR1 is SQVTM, CDR2 ANQGSEA. The CDR3 has 11 residues. The CDR3 sequence is CSVDYIGELFF. The CDR3 DNA sequence: TGCAGCGTGGACTATATCGGGGAGCTGTTTTTT.

Details on this clone: At one of its ends the junction is not consistent with the germline gene, which may arise from a read error. The chain links TRBV15 to TRBJ2-3, with 7 nucleotides matching TRBD1. The CDR3 loop spans 16 amino acids. Germline V gene lookup returns CDR1 LNHNV and CDR2 YYDKDF (reference sequence). The CDR3 nucleotides are TGTGCCACCAGCGGAGAGACAGGGCGAATGACAGATACGCAGTATTTT. Translating it yields CATSGETGRMTDTQYF.

V gene TRBV5-6 combines with J gene TRBJ2-7; weak D call: TRBD2 (5 bases). The CDR3 runs 12 residues. Trimming removed 4 bases at V and 7 bases at J, with 12 bases between. From germline, CDR1 is SGHDT and CDR2 YYEEEE. The CDR3 loop reads CASSAGPMEQYF. In nucleotides, the CDR3 is TGTGCCAGCAGCGCGGGTCCCATGGAGCAGTACTTC.

This chain connects TRBV27 to TRBJ1-2; D is possibly TRBD1 (6 bases). The V and J ends lost 5 bases and 4 bases respectively, with 17 bases between them. The CDR3 consists of 15 residues. Germline CDR1 reads MNHEY; CDR2 reads SMNVEV (reference sequence). The CDR3: CASSTSGTTLYGYTF. The CDR3 DNA follows: TGTGCCAGCAGTACCTCCGGGACAACCCTCTATGGCTACACCTTC.

The genes are TRBV7-9 and TRBJ1-4, with D maybe TRBD1 (5 bases). The V end was cut by 4 bases, the J end by 4 bases, with 16 bases between. The CDR3 is 16 amino acids. CDR1 and CDR2 (germline): SEHNR, FQNEAQ (reference sequence). The CDR3 coding sequence is TGTGCCAGCAGCTACCAACCAGGGAACTATAATGAAAAACTGTTTTTT. Translating gives CASSYQPGNYNEKLFF.

The CDR3 region has the DNA TGTGCCAGCAGTTCCGGACGGGAAGCTTTCTTT. It is translated as CASSSGREAFF. The chain is built from TRBV6-5 and TRBJ1-1; D call uncertain. Germline CDR1 is MNHEY and CDR2 is SVGAGI. The V end lost 4 bases, the J end lost 8 bases, and 8 bases lay between the germline ends. The CDR3 spans 11 residues.

V usage is TRBV5-1 and J usage is TRBJ2-7, with 12 bases identical to TRBD2. With 2 bases clipped from V and 5 bases from J, the junction kept 17 bases outside the gene matches. The CDR3 spans 19 residues. Germline CDR1 reads SGHRS; CDR2 reads YFSETQ. CDR3 amino acids: CASSFPQDLAGGPLDEQYF. CDR3 in DNA: TGCGCCAGCAGCTTTCCACAGGACCTAGCGGGAGGGCCGCTTGACGAGCAGTACTTC.

The CDR3 is CSVETGLAGSNEQFF. CDR3 DNA: TGCAGCGTTGAAACGGGACTAGCGGGATCAAATGAGCAGTTCTTC. This chain connects TRBV29-1 to TRBJ2-7, with 13 bases fitting TRBD2. The DNA end is more similar to TRBJ2-1, so the J call may be wrong. Per germline, CDR1 SQVTM and CDR2 ANQGSEA. The CDR3 has 15 amino acids.

The V and J genes are TRBV5-1 and TRBJ2-1; 10 bases are a match to TRBD2. The V segment lost 0 bases and the J segment 6 bases; nucleotides outside the gene matches: 3. Germline assignment: CDR1 SGHRS and CDR2 YFSETQ. The CDR3 sequence is 15 residues long. The CDR3 DNA is TGCGCCAGCAGCTTGGGAGCGGGAGGGCCCAATGAGCAGTTCTTC. Protein sequence: CASSLGAGGPNEQFF.

The rearrangement uses TRBV18 and TRBJ1-4; 7 positions match TRBD1. The CDR3 runs to 16 residues. The V segment lost 3 bases and the J segment 5 bases; nucleotides outside the gene matches: 9. Germline CDR1 is KGHSH and CDR2 is LQKENI. The CDR3 sequence is CASSPYAGGENEKLFF. CDR3 nucleotides: TGTGCCAGCTCACCGTACGCAGGGGGGGAGAATGAAAAACTGTTTTTT.

The V gene is TRBV9, the J gene TRBJ2-4; TRBD2 matches 12 bases. V dropped 1 base and J dropped 6; count of bases not matched to a gene: 5. This CDR3 is 16 amino acids long. Germline V lookup: CDR1 SGDLS, CDR2 YYNGEE. The CDR3 is CASSVLAGGPINIQYF. As DNA, the CDR3 is TGTGCCAGCAGCGTACTAGCGGGAGGGCCGATAAACATTCAGTACTTC.

The count of this clone is one. The chain links TRBV4-2 to TRBJ2-5; 14 nucleotides align to TRBD2. Germline V gene lookup returns CDR1 LGHNA and CDR2 YNFKEQ. The CDR3 has 16 residues. V lost 6 bases, J lost 5 bases, and 8 bases stayed unmatched. The CDR3, as DNA: TGTGCCAGCAGACCTACGGGACTAGCGGGAGATGAGACCCAGTACTTC. Its protein is CASRPTGLAGDETQYF.

This chain joins TRBV11-2 and TRBJ2-5, with D perhaps TRBD1 or TRBD2 (5 bases each). Germline V CDR1 and CDR2: SGHAT, FQNNGV. Trimming stripped 1 base from V and 5 bases from J, with 20 bases between. The CDR3 runs to 17 residues. CDR3: CASSLGYGLDSEETQYF. The CDR3 DNA sequence: TGTGCCAGCAGCTTAGGCTACGGACTCGACAGCGAGGAGACCCAGTACTTC.

The chain employs TRBV10-2 and TRBJ1-2, with TRBD1 matching over 7 bases. The junction had 10 bases not matched to a gene; V was cut back by 0 bases and J by 3 bases. In germline, CDR1 is WSHSY, CDR2 SAAADI. This CDR3 is built from 17 residues. CDR3 nucleotide sequence: TGCGCCAGCAGTGAGTCCAGAGTCAGGGGGTTCGACTATGGCTACACCTTC. It is translated as CASSESRVRGFDYGYTF.

This chain connects TRBV19 to TRBJ2-1, with a weak D call TRBD1 (6 bases). Germline CDR1 reads LNHDA; CDR2 reads SQIVND (reference sequence). Between the trimmed V and J ends, which lost 1 base and 10 bases, there was a span of 11 bases. There are 13 residues in the CDR3. The chain's CDR3 is CASSIGGQLEQFF. CDR3 DNA: TGTGCCAGTAGTATAGGCGGACAGCTGGAGCAGTTCTTC.

This clone came up once. The chain combines TRBV4-1 with TRBJ2-1; D perhaps matches TRBD2 (6 bases). Trimming cost V 0 bases and J 0 bases, with 12 bases left between them. CDR3 size: 17 residues. Germline V gene lookup returns CDR1 MGHRA and CDR2 YSYEKL. The CDR3: CASSQEEGPYSYNEQFF. CDR3 nucleotides: TGCGCCAGCAGCCAAGAGGAGGGACCCTACTCCTACAATGAGCAGTTCTTC.

This chain links TRBV27 with TRBJ2-1; 11 bases agree with TRBD2. The germline V gene has CDR1 MNHEY and CDR2 SMNVEV (reference sequence). J gave up 9 bases and V 5 bases, and 15 bases lay outside the gene matches. CDR3 length: 17 amino acids. The DNA for the CDR3 is TGTGCCAGCAGTCTACTTAGCGGGAGGGAGGTGGGTACTGAGCAGTTCTTC. Translating gives CASSLLSGREVGTEQFF.

J is TRBJ2-5 and V is TRBV20-1; D call uncertain. V was trimmed by 3 bases and J by 2 bases, leaving 1 base between them. Germline CDR1 is DFQATT and CDR2 is SNEGSKA (reference sequence). This CDR3 has 10 amino acids. This CDR3 reads CSASQETQYF. The CDR3 nucleotides read TGCAGTGCTAGTCAAGAGACCCAGTACTTC.